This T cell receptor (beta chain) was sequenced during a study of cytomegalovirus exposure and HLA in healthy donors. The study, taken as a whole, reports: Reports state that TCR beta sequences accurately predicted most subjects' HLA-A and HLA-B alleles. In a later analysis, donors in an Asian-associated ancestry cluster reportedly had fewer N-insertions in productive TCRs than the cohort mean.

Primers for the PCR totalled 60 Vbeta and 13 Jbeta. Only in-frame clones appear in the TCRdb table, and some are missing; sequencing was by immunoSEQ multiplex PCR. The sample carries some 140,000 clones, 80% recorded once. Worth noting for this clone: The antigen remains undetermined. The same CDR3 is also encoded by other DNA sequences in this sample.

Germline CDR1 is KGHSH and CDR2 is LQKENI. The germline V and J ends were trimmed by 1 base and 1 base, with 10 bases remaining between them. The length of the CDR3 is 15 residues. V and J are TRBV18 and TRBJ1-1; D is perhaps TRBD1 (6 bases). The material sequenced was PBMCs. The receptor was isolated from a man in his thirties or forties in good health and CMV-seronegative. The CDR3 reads CASSPRGGGNTEAFF. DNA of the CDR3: TGTGCCAGCTCACCACGGGGAGGGGGGAACACTGAAGCTTTCTTT. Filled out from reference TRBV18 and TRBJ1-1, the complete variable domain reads NAGVMQNPRHLVRRRGQEARLRCSPMKGHSHVYWYRQLPEEGLKFMVYLQKENIIDESGMPKERFSAEFPKEGPSILRIQQVVRGDSAAYFCASSPRGGGNTEAFFGQGTRLTVV.